These 4 T cell receptor beta chains came from one sample sequenced in a study of metastatic and nonmetastatic thyroid tumors. Among the patients, none had received any treatment before thyroid surgery. Using MiXCR, TCRdb reanalyzed the PCR reads. In the table there are over 35,000 clones, about a sixth of which are singletons. Sequenced input: tumor tissue. Source of these receptors: a female donor with papillary thyroid cancer or a benign thyroid nodule (not recorded which). Some clones in this sample may be carry-over from other donors' samples.

This clone was observed a few times. The rearrangement links TRBV6-4 to TRBJ1-3, with D unclear. The CDR3 has 14 residues. The ends were cut back, 5 bases at V and 2 bases at J, with 10 bases in the middle. Germline V lookup: CDR1 MRHNA, CDR2 SNTAGT. The CDR3 DNA reads as TGTGCCAGCAGTTATGGTCGACCTGGAAACACCATATATTTT. Its translation: CASSYGRPGNTIYF.

This clone was counted at least ten times. The chain carries TRBV27 and TRBJ1-4, with 7 nucleotides matching TRBD1. The germline V gene has CDR1 MNHEY and CDR2 SMNVEV (reference sequence). V was pared by 7 bases and J by 3 bases, with 11 bases of the junction left unmatched. The CDR3 has 16 residues. The CDR3 DNA sequence: TGTGCCAGCAACCGACGACAGGGTAGGTCTAATGAAAAACTGTTTTTT. It is translated as CASNRRQGRSNEKLFF.

This clone was observed at least ten times. This sequence joins TRBV5-1 and TRBJ1-2; D remains ambiguous. Germline lookup yields CDR1 SGHRS and CDR2 YFSETQ. Trimming removed 0 bases at V and 0 bases at J, with 6 bases between. The CDR3 is made up of 14 amino acids. CDR3 sequence: CASSLGQPNYGYTF. The CDR3 DNA reads as TGCGCCAGCAGCTTGGGGCAGCCTAACTATGGCTACACCTTC. Full variable domain (outside the CDR3, taken from reference TRBV5-1 and TRBJ1-2): KAGVTQTPRYLIKTRGQQVTLSCSPISGHRSVSWYQQTPGQGLQFLFEYFSETQRNKGNFPGRFSGRQFSNSRSEMNVSTLELGDSALYLCASSLGQPNYGYTFGSGTRLTVV.

V usage is TRBV18 and J usage is TRBJ2-7; weak D call: TRBD1 (6 bases). This CDR3 spans 14 amino acids. V was trimmed by 4 bases and J by 5 bases, leaving 15 bases between them. Germline assignment: CDR1 KGHSH and CDR2 LQKENI. CDR3 DNA: TGTGCCAGCTCACAGGATAGGGGGAACAACGAGCAGTACTTC. Translation: CASSQDRGNNEQYF.